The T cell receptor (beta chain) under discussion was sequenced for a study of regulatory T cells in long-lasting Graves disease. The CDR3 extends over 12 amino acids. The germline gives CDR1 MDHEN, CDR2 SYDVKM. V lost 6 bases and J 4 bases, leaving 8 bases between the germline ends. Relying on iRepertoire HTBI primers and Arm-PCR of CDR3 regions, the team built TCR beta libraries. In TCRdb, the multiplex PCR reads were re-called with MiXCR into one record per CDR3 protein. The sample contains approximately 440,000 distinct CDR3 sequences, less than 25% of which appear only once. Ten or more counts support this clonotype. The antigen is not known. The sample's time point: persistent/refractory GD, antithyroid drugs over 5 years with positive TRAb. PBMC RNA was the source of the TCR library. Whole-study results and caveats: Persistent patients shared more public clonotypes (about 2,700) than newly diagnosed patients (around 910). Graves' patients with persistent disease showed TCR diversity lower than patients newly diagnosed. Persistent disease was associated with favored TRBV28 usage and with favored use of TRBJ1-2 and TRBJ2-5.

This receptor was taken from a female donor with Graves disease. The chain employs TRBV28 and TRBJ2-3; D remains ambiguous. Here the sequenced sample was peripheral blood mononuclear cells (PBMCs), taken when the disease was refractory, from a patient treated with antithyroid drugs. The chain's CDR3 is CASSTSPDTQYF. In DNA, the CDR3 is TGTGCCAGCAGCACAAGCCCAGATACGCAGTATTTT.